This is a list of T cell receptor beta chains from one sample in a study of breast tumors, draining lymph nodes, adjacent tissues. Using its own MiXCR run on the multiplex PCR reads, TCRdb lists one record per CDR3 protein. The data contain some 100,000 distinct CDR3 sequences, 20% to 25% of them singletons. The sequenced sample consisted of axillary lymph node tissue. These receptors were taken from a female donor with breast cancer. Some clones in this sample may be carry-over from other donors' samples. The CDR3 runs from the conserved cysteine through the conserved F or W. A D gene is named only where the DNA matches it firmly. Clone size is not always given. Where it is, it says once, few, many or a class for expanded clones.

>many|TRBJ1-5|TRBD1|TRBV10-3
CAISEGTGGVNQPQHF
TGTGCCATCAGTGAAGGGACAGGGGGCGTCAATCAGCCCCAGCATTTT
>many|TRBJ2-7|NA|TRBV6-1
CASSRSGLTGDYEQYF
TGTGCCAGCTCGCGGTCAGGTTTAACCGGGGACTACGAGCAGTACTTC
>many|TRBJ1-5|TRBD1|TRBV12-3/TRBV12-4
CASRGTGRLDGNQPQHF
TGTGCCAGCCGAGGGACAGGTCGGTTGGACGGCAATCAGCCCCAGCATTTT
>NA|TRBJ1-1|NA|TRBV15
CATSTYRWTEAFF
TGTGCCACCAGCACGTACAGATGGACTGAAGCTTTCTTT
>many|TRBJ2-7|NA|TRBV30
CAWRKTVYEQYF
TGTGCCTGGAGGAAGACAGTCTACGAGCAGTACTTC
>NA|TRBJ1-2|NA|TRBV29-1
CSVDWQGGGYTF
TGCAGCGTTGATTGGCAGGGCGGTGGCTACACCTTC
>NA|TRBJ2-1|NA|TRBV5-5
CASSPSVGEQFF
TGTGCCAGCAGCCCGTCTGTGGGTGAGCAGTTCTTC
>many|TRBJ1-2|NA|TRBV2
CASSEARRGGGYTF
TGTGCCAGCAGTGAAGCGCGTAGGGGCGGGGGCTACACCTTC
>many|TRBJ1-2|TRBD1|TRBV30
CAWSGTGRSGYTF
TGTGCCTGGAGTGGGACAGGGCGGAGTGGCTACACCTTC
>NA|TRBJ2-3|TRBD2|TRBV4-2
CASSQEGTSGGGGTQYF
TGTGCCAGCAGCCAGGAAGGGACTAGCGGGGGGGGAGGAACGCAGTATTTT
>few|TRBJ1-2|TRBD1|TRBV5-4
CASSSDRASGYTF
TGTGCCAGCAGTTCCGACAGGGCGAGTGGCTACACCTTC
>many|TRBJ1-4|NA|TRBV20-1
CSAARAPLYEKLFF
TGCAGTGCTGCCCGGGCCCCACTCTACGAAAAACTGTTTTTT
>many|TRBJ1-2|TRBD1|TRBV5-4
CASSLKGQGISYGYTF
TGTGCCAGCAGCTTGAAAGGACAGGGGATTTCCTATGGCTACACCTTC
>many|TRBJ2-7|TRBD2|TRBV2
CASRAGGTWVSYEQYF
TGTGCCAGCAGGGCCGGGGGGACGTGGGTGTCCTACGAGCAGTACTTC
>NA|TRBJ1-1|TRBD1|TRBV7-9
CASSLGQGDEAFF
TGTGCCAGCAGCTTAGGACAGGGAGATGAAGCTTTCTTT
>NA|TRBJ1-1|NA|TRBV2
CASSDPGWAEAFF
TGTGCCAGCAGTGATCCGGGATGGGCTGAAGCTTTCTTT
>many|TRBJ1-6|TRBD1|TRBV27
CASSPTTGSRGPLHF
TGTGCCAGCAGTCCCACGACAGGGTCCAGGGGACCCCTCCACTTT
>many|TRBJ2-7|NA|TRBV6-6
CASLGPKQEQYF
TGTGCCAGCCTGGGACCCAAACAGGAGCAGTACTTC
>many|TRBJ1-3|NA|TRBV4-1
CASSQVGGRSGNTIYF
TGCGCCAGCAGCCAAGTCGGGGGACGCTCTGGAAACACCATATATTTT
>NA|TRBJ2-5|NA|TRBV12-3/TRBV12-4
CASSLGGGPQETQYF
TGTGCCAGCAGCTTAGGAGGGGGCCCCCAAGAGACCCAGTACTTC
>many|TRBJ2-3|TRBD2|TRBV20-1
CSARAGLAGVADTQYF
TGCAGTGCTAGAGCGGGACTAGCGGGAGTTGCAGATACGCAGTATTTT
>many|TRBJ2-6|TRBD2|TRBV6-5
CASSPTGTSGPGANVLTF
TGTGCCAGCAGTCCCACCGGGACTAGCGGACCTGGGGCCAACGTCCTGACTTTC
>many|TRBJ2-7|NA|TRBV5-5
CASSLGGRYEQYF
TGTGCCAGCAGCTTGGGCGGGCGCTACGAGCAGTACTTC
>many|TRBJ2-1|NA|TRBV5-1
CASSFHGSDEQFF
TGCGCCAGCAGCTTTCACGGGAGTGATGAGCAGTTCTTC
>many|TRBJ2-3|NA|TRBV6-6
CATQLQSGDTQYF
TGTGCCACCCAACTCCAATCAGGGGATACGCAGTATTTT
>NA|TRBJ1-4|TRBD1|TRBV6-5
CASSPLHRGWTNEKLFF
TGTGCCAGCAGCCCCCTCCACAGGGGGTGGACTAATGAAAAACTGTTTTTT
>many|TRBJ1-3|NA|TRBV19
CASSMGDNSGNTIYF
TGTGCCAGTAGTATGGGGGACAACTCTGGAAACACCATATATTTT
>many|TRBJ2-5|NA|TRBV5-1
CASSLSPHGSKETQYF
TGCGCCAGCAGCTTAAGCCCACACGGCTCAAAAGAGACCCAGTACTTC
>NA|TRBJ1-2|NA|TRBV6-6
CASSYSTSEVQNYGYTF
TGTGCCAGCAGTTACTCGACTTCGGAGGTCCAAAACTATGGCTACACCTTC
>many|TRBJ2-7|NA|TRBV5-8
CASTTRTSSYEQYF
TGTGCCAGCACCACACGAACTAGCTCCTACGAGCAGTACTTC
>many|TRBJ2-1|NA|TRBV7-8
CASSIGTMSSYNEQFF
TGTGCCAGCAGCATCGGAACTATGAGCTCCTACAATGAGCAGTTCTTC
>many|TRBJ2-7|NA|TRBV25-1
CASSEVGYEQYF
TGTGCCAGCAGTGAAGTAGGCTACGAGCAGTACTTC
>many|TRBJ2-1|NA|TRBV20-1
CSASISGAFRYNEQFF
TGCAGTGCTAGTATCTCAGGTGCGTTTCGCTACAATGAGCAGTTCTTC
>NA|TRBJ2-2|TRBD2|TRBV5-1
CASSWGGGAGELFF
TGCGCCAGCAGCTGGGGGGGAGGCGCCGGGGAGCTGTTTTTT
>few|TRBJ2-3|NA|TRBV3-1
CASSQEGRGGDTDTQYF
TGTGCCAGCAGCCAAGAAGGGCGTGGGGGAGACACAGATACGCAGTATTTT
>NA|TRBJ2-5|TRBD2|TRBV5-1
CASSLAAGGAETQYF
TGCGCCAGCAGCTTGGCCGCGGGGGGGGCAGAGACCCAGTACTTC
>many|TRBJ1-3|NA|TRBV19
CASSPLPFSGNTIYF
TGTGCCAGTAGCCCCCTTCCGTTCTCTGGAAACACCATATATTTT
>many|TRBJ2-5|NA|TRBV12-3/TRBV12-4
CASSFGYEETQYF
TGTGCCAGCAGTTTTGGCTATGAAGAGACCCAGTACTTC
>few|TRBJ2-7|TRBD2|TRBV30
CAWSVRGGLAGGGEQYF
TGTGCCTGGAGTGTCAGGGGAGGGCTAGCGGGAGGCGGGGAGCAGTACTTC
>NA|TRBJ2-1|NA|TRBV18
CASSPPAVPFNEQFF
TGTGCCAGCTCACCACCGGCCGTTCCCTTCAATGAGCAGTTCTTC
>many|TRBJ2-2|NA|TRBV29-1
CSVRWGWEGTTGELFF
TGCAGCGTTCGTTGGGGGTGGGAAGGAACCACCGGGGAGCTGTTTTTT
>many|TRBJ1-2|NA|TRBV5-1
CASSPRDAGPYGYTF
TGCGCCAGCAGCCCACGGGACGCAGGTCCCTATGGCTACACCTTC
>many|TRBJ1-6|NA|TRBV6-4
CASSEMAGALNSPLHF
TGTGCCAGCAGTGAAATGGCCGGGGCCTTGAATTCACCCCTCCACTTT
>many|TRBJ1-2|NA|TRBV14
CASSQAVSGYGYTF
TGTGCCAGCAGCCAAGCGGTATCGGGGTATGGCTACACCTTC
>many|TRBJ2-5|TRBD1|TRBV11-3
CASSSGQGPQETQYF
TGTGCCAGCAGCAGCGGACAGGGTCCACAAGAGACCCAGTACTTC
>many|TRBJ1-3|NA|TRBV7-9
CASSIPPGPNRDTIYF
TGTGCCAGCAGCATCCCCCCGGGACCAAACAGAGACACCATATATTTT
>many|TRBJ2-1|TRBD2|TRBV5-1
CASSGSGGDYNEQFF
TGCGCCAGCAGCGGGAGCGGGGGGGACTACAATGAGCAGTTCTTC
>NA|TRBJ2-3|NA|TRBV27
CASSFVGSTDTQYF
TGTGCCAGCAGTTTTGTAGGGTCCACAGATACGCAGTATTTT
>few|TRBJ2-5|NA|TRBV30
CAWSVLGGRQETQYF
TGTGCCTGGAGTGTACTCGGGGGGCGCCAAGAGACTCAGTACTTC
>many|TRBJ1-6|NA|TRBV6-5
CASSYVSGSPLHF
TGTGCCAGCAGTTACGTCTCCGGTTCACCCCTCCACTTT
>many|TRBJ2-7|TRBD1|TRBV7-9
CASSNTGVAYEQYF
TGTGCCAGCAGCAACACAGGGGTTGCCTACGAGCAGTACTTC
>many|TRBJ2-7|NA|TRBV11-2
CASSQHYEQYF
TGTGCCAGCAGCCAGCACTACGAGCAGTACTTC
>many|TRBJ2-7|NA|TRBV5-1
CASSPDTTSYEQYF
TGCGCCAGCAGCCCGGACACAACCTCCTACGAGCAGTACTTC
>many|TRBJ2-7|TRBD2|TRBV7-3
CASSGGGEQYF
TGTGCCAGCAGCGGCGGGGGCGAGCAGTACTTC
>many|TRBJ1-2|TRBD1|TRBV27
CASSLGNRGQRTF
TGTGCCAGCAGTTTGGGGAACAGGGGGCAACGCACCTTC
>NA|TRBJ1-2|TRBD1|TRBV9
CASSGDRVGYTF
TGTGCCAGCAGCGGGGACAGGGTCGGCTACACCTTC
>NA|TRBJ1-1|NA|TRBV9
CASSVGGPNTEAFF
TGTGCCAGCAGCGTAGGGGGCCCGAACACTGAAGCTTTCTTT
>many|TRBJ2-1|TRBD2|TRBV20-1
CSARDMRGGSYNEQFF
TGCAGTGCTAGAGATATGCGGGGGGGTTCCTACAATGAGCAGTTCTTC
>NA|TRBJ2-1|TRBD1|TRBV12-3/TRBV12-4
CASSHRDRVGDEQFF
TGTGCCAGCAGCCACCGGGACAGGGTGGGCGATGAGCAGTTCTTC